This T cell receptor beta chain originates from a study of T cell repertoires in cytomegalovirus infection. Study background: Public TCR beta signatures marked donors with CMV infection and the matching HLA. Study-level findings and limits: Summed frequency of shared TCR beta families picked out CMV carriers who also had the relevant HLA. HLA-C-restricted CMV-specific TCR beta clonotypes were dominant in the ex vivo response.

The CDR3 contains 12 residues. Trimming removed 8 bases at V and 2 bases at J, with 12 bases between. The germline V gene encodes CDR1 DFQATT and CDR2 SNEGSKA (reference sequence). This clonotype was observed a few times. Antigen unknown. TCRdb ran MiXCR on the reads and lists one entry per CDR3 protein. The sample shows roughly 180,000 distinct CDR3 sequences, roughly 30% of them seen only once. Sequencing was performed on PBMCs. This sequence was found in a human donor in good health (CMV status not recorded). Some clones in this sample may be carry-over from other donors' samples. V and J are TRBV20-1 and TRBJ2-5; no clear D gene. CDR3 DNA sequence: TGCAGTTCTAAAGGAGTTCAAGAGACCCAGTACTTC. Translation: CSSKGVQETQYF.